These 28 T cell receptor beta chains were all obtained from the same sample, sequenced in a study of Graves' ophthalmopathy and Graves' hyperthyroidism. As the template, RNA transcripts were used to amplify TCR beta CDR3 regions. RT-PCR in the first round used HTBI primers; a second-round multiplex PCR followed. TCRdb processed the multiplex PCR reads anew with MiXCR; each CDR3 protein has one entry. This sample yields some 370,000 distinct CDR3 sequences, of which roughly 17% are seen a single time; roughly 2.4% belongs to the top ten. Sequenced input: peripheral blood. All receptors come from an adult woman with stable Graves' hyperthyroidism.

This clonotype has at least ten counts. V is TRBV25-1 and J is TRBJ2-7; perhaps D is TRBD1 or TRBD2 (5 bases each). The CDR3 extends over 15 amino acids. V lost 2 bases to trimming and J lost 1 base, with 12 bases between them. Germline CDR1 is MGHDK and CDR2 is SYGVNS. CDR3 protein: CASSETGRYSYEQYF. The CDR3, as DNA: TGTGCCAGCAGTGAAACGGGACGCTATTCCTACGAGCAGTACTTC.

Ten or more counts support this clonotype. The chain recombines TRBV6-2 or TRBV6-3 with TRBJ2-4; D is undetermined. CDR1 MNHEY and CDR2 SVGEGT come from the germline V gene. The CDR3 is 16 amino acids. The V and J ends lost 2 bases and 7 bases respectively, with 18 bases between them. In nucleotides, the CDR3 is TGTGCCAGCAGTTACCGTGAGGCCGCCACGTTGAACATTCAGTACTTC. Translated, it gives CASSYREAATLNIQYF.

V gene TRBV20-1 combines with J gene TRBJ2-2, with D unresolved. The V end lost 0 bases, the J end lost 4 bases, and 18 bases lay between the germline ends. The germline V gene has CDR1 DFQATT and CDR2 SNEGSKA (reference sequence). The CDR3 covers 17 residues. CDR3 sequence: CSARDPGLNHLTGELFF. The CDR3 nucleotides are TGCAGTGCTAGAGATCCTGGGCTTAATCATCTCACCGGGGAGCTGTTTTTT.

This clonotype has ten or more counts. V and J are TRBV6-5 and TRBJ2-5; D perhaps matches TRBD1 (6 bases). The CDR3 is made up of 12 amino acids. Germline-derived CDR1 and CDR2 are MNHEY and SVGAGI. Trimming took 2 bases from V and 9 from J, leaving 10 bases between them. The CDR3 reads CASSYRGSPQYF. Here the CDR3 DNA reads TGTGCCAGCAGTTACAGGGGGTCCCCCCAGTACTTC.

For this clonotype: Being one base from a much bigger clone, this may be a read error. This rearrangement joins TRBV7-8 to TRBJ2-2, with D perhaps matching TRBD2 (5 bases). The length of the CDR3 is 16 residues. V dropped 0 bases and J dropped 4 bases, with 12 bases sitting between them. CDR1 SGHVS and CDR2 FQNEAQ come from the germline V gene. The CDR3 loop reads CASSLALVWRTGELFF. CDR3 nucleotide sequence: TGTGCCAGCAGCTTAGCACTAGTTTGGCGCACCGGGGAGCTGTTTTTT.

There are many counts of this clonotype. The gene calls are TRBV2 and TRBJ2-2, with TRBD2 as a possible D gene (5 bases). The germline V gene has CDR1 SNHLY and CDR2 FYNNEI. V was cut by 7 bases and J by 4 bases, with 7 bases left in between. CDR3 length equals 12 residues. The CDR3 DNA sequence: TGTGCCAGCAAGGGAGCCACCGGGGAGCTGTTTTTT. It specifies CASKGATGELFF.

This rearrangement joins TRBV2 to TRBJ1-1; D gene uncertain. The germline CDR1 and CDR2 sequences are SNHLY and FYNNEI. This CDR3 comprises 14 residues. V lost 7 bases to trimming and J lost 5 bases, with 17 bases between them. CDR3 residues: CASTAGGRVTEAFF. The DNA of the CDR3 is TGTGCCAGCACGGCCGGCGGGCGGGTGACTGAAGCTTTCTTT. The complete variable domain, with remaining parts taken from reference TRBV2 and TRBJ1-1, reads EPEVTQTPSHQVTQMGQEVILRCVPISNHLYFYWYRQILGQKVEFLVSFYNNEISEKSEIFDDQFSVERPDGSNFTLKIRSTKLEDSAMYFCASTAGGRVTEAFFGQGTRLTVV.

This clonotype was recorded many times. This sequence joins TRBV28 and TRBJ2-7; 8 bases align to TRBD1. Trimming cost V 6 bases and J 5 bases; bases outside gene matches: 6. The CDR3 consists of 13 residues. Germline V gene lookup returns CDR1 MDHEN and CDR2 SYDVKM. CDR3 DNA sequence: TGTGCCAGCAGAAGACAGGGGCGGGACGAGCAGTACTTC. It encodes CASRRQGRDEQYF.

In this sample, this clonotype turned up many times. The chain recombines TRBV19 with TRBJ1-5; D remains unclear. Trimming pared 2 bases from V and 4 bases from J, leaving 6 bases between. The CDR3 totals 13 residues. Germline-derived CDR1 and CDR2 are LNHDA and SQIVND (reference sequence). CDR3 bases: TGTGCCAGTAGTATATCGAGGAATCAGCCCCAGCATTTT. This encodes CASSISRNQPQHF.

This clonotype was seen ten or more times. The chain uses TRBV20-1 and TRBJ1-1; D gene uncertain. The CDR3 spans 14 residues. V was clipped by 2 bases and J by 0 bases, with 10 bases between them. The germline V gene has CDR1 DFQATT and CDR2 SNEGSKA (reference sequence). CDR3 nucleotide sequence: TGCAGTGCTAGACTTTGGGCGCTGAACACTGAAGCTTTCTTT. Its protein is CSARLWALNTEAFF.

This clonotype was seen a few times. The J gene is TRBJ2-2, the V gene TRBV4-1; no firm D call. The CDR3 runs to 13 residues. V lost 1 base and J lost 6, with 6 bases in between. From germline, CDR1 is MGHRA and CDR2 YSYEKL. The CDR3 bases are TGCGCCAGCAGCCAAGGAGTACCCGGGGAGCTGTTTTTT. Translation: CASSQGVPGELFF.

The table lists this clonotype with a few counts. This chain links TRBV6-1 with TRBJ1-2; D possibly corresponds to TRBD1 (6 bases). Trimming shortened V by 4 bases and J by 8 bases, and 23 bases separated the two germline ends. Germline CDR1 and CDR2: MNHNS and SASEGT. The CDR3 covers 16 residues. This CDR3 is CASSALQGGITLGYTF. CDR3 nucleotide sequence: TGTGCCAGCAGTGCGCTACAGGGAGGGATAACACTCGGCTACACCTTC.

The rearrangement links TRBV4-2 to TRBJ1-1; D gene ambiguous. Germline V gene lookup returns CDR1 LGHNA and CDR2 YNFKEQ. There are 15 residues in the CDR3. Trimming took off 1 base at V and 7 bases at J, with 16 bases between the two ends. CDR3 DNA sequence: TGTGCCAGCAGCCAAGGCCGAACAAGGGATAATGAAGCTTTCTTT. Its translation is CASSQGRTRDNEAFF.

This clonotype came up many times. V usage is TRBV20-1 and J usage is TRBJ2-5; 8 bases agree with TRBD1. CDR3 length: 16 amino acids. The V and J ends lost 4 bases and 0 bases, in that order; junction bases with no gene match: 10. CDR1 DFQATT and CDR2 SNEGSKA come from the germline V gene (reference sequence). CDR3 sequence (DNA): TGCAGTGCTAATCCCCTCGGACAGGGTCACCAAGAGACCCAGTACTTC. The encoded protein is CSANPLGQGHQETQYF.

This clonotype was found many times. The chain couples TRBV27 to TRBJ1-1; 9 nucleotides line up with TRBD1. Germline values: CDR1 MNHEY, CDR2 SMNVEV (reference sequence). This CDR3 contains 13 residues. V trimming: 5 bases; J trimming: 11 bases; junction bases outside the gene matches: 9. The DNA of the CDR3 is TGTGCCAGCAGTCCAAGTGGGACAGGGAGGGCTTTCTTT. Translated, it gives CASSPSGTGRAFF.

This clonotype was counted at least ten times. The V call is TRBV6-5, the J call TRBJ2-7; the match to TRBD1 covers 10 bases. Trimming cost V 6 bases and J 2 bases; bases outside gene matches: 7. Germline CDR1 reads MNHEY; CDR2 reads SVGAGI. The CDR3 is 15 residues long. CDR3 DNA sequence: TGTGCCAGCAGCCTGACAGGGGGCAACGCCTACGAGCAGTACTTC. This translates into CASSLTGGNAYEQYF.

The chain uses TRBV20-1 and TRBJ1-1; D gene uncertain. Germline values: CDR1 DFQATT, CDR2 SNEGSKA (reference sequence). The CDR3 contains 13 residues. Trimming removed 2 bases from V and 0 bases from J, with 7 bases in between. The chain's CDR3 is CSARHLLNTEAFF. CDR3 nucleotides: TGCAGTGCTAGACACCTGTTGAACACTGAAGCTTTCTTT.

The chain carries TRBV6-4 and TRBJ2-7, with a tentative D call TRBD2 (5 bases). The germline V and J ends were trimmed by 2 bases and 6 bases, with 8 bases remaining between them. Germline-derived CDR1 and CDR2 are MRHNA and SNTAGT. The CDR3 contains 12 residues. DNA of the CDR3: TGTGCCAGCAGTGACAACCGGGGCGAGCAGTACTTC. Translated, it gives CASSDNRGEQYF.

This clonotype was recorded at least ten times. The CDR3 DNA reads as TGTGCCAGCAGCTCGGGGGGCCGGCCCTACTCCTACGAGCAGTACTTC. Amino acids: CASSSGGRPYSYEQYF. The V call is TRBV13, the J call TRBJ2-7; possibly TRBD2 for D (7 bases). Germline CDR1 and CDR2: PRHDT and FYEKMQ (reference sequence). The CDR3 is 16 residues long. The germline V and J ends were trimmed by 4 bases and 0 bases, with 16 bases remaining between them.

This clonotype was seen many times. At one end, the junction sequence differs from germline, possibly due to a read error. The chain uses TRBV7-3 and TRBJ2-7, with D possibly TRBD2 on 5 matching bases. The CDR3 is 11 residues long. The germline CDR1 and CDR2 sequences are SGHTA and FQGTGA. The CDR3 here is CASSYLDSPPF. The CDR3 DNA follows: TGTGCCAGCAGCTACCTGGACTCACCCCCATTC.

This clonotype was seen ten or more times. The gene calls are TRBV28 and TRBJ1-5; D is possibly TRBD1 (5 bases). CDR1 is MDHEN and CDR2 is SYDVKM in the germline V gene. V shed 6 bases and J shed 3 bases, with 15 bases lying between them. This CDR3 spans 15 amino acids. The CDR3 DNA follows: TGTGCCAGCAGGCTCTCCGGAGGGGACAATCAGCCCCAGCATTTT. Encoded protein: CASRLSGGDNQPQHF.

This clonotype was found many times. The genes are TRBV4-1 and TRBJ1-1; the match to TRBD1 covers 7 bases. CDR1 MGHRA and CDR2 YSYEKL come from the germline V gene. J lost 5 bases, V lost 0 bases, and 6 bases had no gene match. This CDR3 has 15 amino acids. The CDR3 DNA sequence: TGCGCCAGCAGCCAAGATCCCGGGGACAGTACTGAAGCTTTCTTT. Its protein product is CASSQDPGDSTEAFF.

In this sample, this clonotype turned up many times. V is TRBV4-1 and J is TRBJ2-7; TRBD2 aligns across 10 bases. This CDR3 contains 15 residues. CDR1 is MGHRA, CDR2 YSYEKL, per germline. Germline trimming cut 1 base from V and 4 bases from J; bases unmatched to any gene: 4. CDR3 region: CASSQVLAGFYEQYF. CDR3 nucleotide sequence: TGCGCCAGCAGCCAAGTACTAGCGGGGTTTTACGAGCAGTACTTC.

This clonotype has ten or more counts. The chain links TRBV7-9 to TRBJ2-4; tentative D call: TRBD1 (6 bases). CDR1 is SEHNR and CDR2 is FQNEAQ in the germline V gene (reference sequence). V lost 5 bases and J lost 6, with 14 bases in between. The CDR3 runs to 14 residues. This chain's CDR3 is CASSKPGQLNIQYF. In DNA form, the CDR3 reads TGTGCCAGCAGCAAACCGGGACAATTAAACATTCAGTACTTC.

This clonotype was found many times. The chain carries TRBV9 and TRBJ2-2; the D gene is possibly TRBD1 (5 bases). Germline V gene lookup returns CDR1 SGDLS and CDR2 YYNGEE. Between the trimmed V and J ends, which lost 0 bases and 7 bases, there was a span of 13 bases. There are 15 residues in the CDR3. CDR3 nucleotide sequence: TGTGCCAGCAGCGTAGAAGGGGTTCCGGGCGGGGAGCTGTTTTTT. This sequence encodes CASSVEGVPGGELFF.

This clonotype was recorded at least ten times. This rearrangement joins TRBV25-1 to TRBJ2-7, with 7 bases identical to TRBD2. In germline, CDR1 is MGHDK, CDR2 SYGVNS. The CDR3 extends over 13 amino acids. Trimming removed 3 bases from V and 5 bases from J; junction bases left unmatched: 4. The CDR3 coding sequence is TGTGCCAGCAGTGACGGGGGGATCCACGAGCAGTACTTC. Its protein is CASSDGGIHEQYF.

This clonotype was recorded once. The CDR3 bases are TGTGCCAGCAGTTACTCCCGACAGAAAGGGAATGGCTACACCTTC. Amino acid sequence: CASSYSRQKGNGYTF. The chain links TRBV6-5 to TRBJ1-2; D is perhaps TRBD1 (5 bases). Germline lookup yields CDR1 MNHEY and CDR2 SVGAGI. V lost 0 bases and J lost 6, with 14 bases in between. This CDR3 spans 15 amino acids.

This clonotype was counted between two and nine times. CDR3 sequence reads: CASSPQGAEQETQYF. The DNA for the CDR3 is TGTGCCAGCAGCCCCCAGGGAGCTGAACAAGAGACCCAGTACTTC. The chain employs TRBV7-3 and TRBJ2-5; perhaps D is TRBD1 or TRBD2 (5 bases each). CDR1 is SGHTA, CDR2 FQGTGA, per germline. The CDR3 spans 15 residues. The V end was cut by 5 bases, the J end by 2 bases, with 15 bases between.